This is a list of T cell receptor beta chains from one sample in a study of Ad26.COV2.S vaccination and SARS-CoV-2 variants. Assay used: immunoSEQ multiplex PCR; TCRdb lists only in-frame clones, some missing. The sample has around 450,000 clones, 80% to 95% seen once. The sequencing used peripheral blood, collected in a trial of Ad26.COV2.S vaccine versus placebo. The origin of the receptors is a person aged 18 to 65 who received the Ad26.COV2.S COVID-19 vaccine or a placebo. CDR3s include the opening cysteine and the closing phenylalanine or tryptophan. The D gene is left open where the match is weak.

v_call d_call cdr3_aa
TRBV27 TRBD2 CASRTSLAGGSYEQYF
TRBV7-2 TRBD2 CASSLSTSATYEQYF
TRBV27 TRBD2 CASSLRAGGDEQYF
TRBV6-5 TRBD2 CASSYSLRLADYEQYF
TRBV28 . CASTAGTISNEQFF
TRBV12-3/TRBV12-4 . CASSWGSTDTQYF
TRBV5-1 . CASSLELSTNEQYF
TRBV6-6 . CASSPNPPGPGFLAGANVLTF
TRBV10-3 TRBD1 CAISRTGAEAFF
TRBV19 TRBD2 CASSIISGRNEQFF
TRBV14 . CASSHRAFLTGDYSGANVLTF
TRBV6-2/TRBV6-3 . CASSGQTSNQPQHF
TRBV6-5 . CASSRTGTDTQYF
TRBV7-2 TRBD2 CASRRPRTSGSWVTGELFF
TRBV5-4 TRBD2 CASSRQAGGNTDTQYF
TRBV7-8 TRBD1 CASSLEGTGDLHTEAFF
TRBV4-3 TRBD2 CASSRGLAGVETQYF
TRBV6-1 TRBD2 CASSGRLARPHETQYF
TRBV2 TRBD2 CASSDRASGSSNTQYF
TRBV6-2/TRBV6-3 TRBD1 CASSYTFLAGGRNQPQHF
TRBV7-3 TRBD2 CASSVGGGSTDTQYF
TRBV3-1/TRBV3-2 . CASSPEGPPVYDEQFF
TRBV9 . CASTHRESGTQYF
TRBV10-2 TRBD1 CASSGQGGPSTEAFF
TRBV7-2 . CASSLVLSGTGELFF
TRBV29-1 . CSVTRTGRLNNEQFF
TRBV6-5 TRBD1 CASSYEGTGLTDTQYF
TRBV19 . CASSMVGPSTDTQYF
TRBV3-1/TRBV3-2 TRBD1 CASKLTGTSNEQYF
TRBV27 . CASSLNSIYGYTF
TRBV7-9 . CASEGNGFEAFF
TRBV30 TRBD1 CAWNRGQTEAFF
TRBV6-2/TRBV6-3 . CASSYGANSYEQYF
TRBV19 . CASSSASEDGELFF
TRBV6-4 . CASSATRGHEQFF
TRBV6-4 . CASSDWKTGELFF
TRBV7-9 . CASSSPRGDTEAFF
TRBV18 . CASSPGVAQPQHF
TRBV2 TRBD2 CASSEARAGFPRGDNEQFF
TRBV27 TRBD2 CASRGVAGDQETQYF
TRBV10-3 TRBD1 CAISGQGKNYGYTF